These T cell receptor beta chains were read from a single sample in a study of T cells in Graves' hyperthyroidism and ophthalmopathy. TCRdb re-derived calls from the multiplex PCR reads in MiXCR, one entry per CDR3 protein. Among a few hundred thousand distinct CDR3 sequences, about 45% were seen once, and the ten largest hold over 15%. The material sequenced was peripheral blood or thyroid tissue (not recorded which). These receptors were collected from an adult woman with Graves' disease, either hyperthyroidism or ophthalmopathy (not recorded which). Both conserved end residues are part of each CDR3. A D gene is named only where the DNA matches it firmly. A row's size may be missing; if present it is once, few, many or a size class.

>TRBJ2-2|many|TRBV2|-
CASRRDLMSGELFF
TGTGCCAGCAGAAGGGACCTCATGTCCGGGGAGCTGTTTTTT
>TRBJ1-1|many|TRBV10-2|TRBD1
CASSTGAAEAFF
TGCGCCAGCAGTACAGGGGCGGCTGAAGCTTTCTTT
>TRBJ1-6|-|TRBV10-3|-
CAISHRTENSPLRF
TGTGCCATCAGCCACAGGACGGAGAATTCACCCCTCCGCTTT
>TRBJ1-1|-|TRBV5-1|-
CASSFGREAFF
TGTGCCAGCAGCTTTGGCCGAGAAGCTTTCTTT
>TRBJ2-5|-|TRBV7-7|-
CASSRTGTQETQYF
TGTGCCAGCAGTCGTACCGGGACTCAAGAGACCCAGTACTTC
>TRBJ2-2|-|TRBV20-1|TRBD1
CSAGGSTGNSARELFF
TGCAGTGCCGGTGGATCGACAGGGAATTCCGCCAGGGAGCTGTTTTTT
>TRBJ1-6|many|TRBV13|-
CASNNDGGRGSPLHF
TGTGCCAGCAACAACGACGGGGGTCGGGGTTCACCCCTCCACTTT
>TRBJ2-2|-|TRBV7-9|TRBD2
CASRPPTKTAGLAGGPGTGELFF
TGTGCCAGCAGGCCCCCAACCAAGACCGCGGGACTAGCGGGAGGGCCGGGCACCGGGGAGCTGTTTTTT
>TRBJ1-2|-|TRBV6-5|-
CASSTGQDNYGYTF
TGTGCCAGCAGTACAGGGCAAGATAACTATGGCTACACCTTC
>TRBJ1-1|-|TRBV30|-
CAWRVALNTEAFF
TGTGCCTGGAGAGTTGCACTGAACACTGAAGCTTTCTTT
>TRBJ2-2|-|TRBV6-6|TRBD1
CASSYYFQGAGELFF
TGTGCCAGCAGTTACTACTTCCAGGGGGCTGGGGAGCTGTTTTTT
>TRBJ1-1|many|TRBV2|-
CASSGSRNTEAFF
TGTGCCAGCAGTGGGTCGCGGAACACTGAAGCTTTCTTT
>TRBJ2-7|once|TRBV7-3|TRBD1
CASSQGTGYDEQYF
TGTGCCAGCAGCCAAGGGACAGGGTACGACGAGCAGTACTTC
>TRBJ1-3|-|TRBV14|-
CASSQVLGNTIYF
TGTGCCAGCAGCCAAGTGTTGGGAAACACCATATATTTT
>TRBJ2-5|once|TRBV7-2|TRBD1
CASSSPQGARVKTQYF
TGTGCCAGCAGCTCCCCCCAGGGGGCCAGGGTGAAGACCCAGTACTTC
>TRBJ2-7|once|TRBV7-9|-
CASSSPVNYEQYF
TGTGCCAGCAGCTCCCCGGTCAATTACGAGCAGTACTTC
>TRBJ1-6|few|TRBV20-1|-
CSARDRALLNSPLHF
TGCAGTGCTAGAGACAGGGCCCTGCTTAATTCACCCCTCCACTTT
>TRBJ2-7|many|TRBV15|-
CATSAGQLSYEQYF
TGTGCCACCTCCGCGGGACAGCTCTCCTACGAGCAGTACTTC
>TRBJ1-5|many|TRBV5-1|-
CASSLREDQPQHF
TGCGCCAGCAGCTTACGGGAGGACCAGCCCCAGCATTTT
>TRBJ1-5|-|TRBV19|-
CASSGGGCNQPQHF
TGTGCCAGTAGTGGAGGGGGGTGCAATCAGCCCCAGCATTTT
>TRBJ1-1|-|TRBV10-2|TRBD1
CASSDMTGVTEAFF
TGCGCCAGCAGTGACATGACAGGGGTCACTGAAGCTTTCTTT
>TRBJ2-5|-|TRBV7-3|-
CASSSGPAQPQYF
TGTGCCAGCAGCTCGGGACCCGCTCAGCCCCAGTACTTC
>TRBJ1-2|many|TRBV24-1|TRBD1
CATSDPRDRANYGYTF
TGTGCCACCAGTGATCCTCGGGACAGAGCTAACTATGGCTACACCTTC
>TRBJ2-6|many|TRBV2|-
CASSEGPRVANVLTF
TGTGCCAGCAGTGAAGGTCCGCGGGTGGCCAACGTCCTGACTTTC
>TRBJ2-5|few|TRBV15|-
CAAGLGSVSGTQYF
TGTGCTGCCGGCCTCGGTTCGGTAAGCGGGACCCAGTACTTC
>TRBJ1-2|many|TRBV12-3/TRBV12-4|-
CASSLIQLGYGYTF
TGTGCCAGCAGTTTAATCCAGCTCGGCTATGGCTACACCTTC